This T cell receptor (beta chain) was observed in a study of blood T cell repertoires in COVID-19 (dated by TCRdb to about 2020). For the study in its entirety: Collaborator samples came from the United States, Italy and Spain and covered acute and convalescent phases of COVID-19. The material from the prospective study consisted of cDNA or gDNA derived from T cells, B-cell-depleted T cells, or PBMCs. Sample metadata almost always included a de-identified subject ID, COVID-19 status, age in years and sex. HLA class I and class II types, where available, came from metadata supplied by the sample provider rather than from assay-based typing. The dataset comprised deeply sampled blood TCRbeta repertoires from subjects exposed to, actively infected with, or recovered from COVID-19. The samples were drawn from the first 160 participants of the ongoing ImmuneRACE study and from 950 to 1,500 subjects provided by 6 global collaborators. The repertoires were released in a freely available public database intended as a resource for research on the immune response to SARS-CoV-2. Broader findings and caveats from the paper: How much clinical and demographic metadata was included differed by source and by participant, and the metadata was provided uncurated.

Concerning this clone itself: Its target antigen remains unknown. One base away there is no much larger clone; base qualities are not given.

TCRbeta CDR3 regions were amplified from genomic DNA using the immunoSEQ Assay, a bias-controlled multiplex PCR. In the original analysis: Nucleated cell counts per sample were estimated from amplification of reference gene primers within the assay. To quantify the absolute abundance of each unique TCRbeta CDR3 rearrangement, sequence reads were collapsed and filtered. For each sample, productive Simpson clonality was calculated as the square root of Simpson's diversity index over productive rearrangements. The source is immuneACCESS, and TCRdb retained only in-frame sequences with V and J called. Part of the clones is not carried over; for the studies checked, unresolved V genes explain less than half of this, and the remainder is unexplained. The V and J calls and clone size are taken from that table; D and trimming were inferred from the DNA. Recorded for this sample are 280,000 or so clones; about 87% of them occurred a single time. 6.9% of the sample belongs to the ten largest clones.

A second Seattle source provided samples from volunteer blood donors who had recovered from COVID-19. The collaborating institutions used their own protocols to collect whole blood in K2EDTA tubes. For TCRbeta analysis, collaborator samples were shipped as frozen whole blood, as isolated PBMCs, or as DNA extracted from either sample type. Here V drops 5 bases and J drops 1 base, and the junction holds 5 bases not matched to any gene. CDR1 and CDR2, per the germline V gene, are MNHEY and SVGEGT. Reading from cysteine to phenylalanine, the CDR3 counts 14 amino acids. Only CDR3 DNA is held: 42 bases, read in frame from base 1.

This clonotype was sampled from a woman in her 30s who had recovered from COVID-19. The V and J segments used are TRBV6-2 or TRBV6-3 and TRBJ2-7, with 7 bases matching TRBD2. Specimen: peripheral blood. In nucleotide form, the sequence is TGTGCCAGCAGTCAACCGCGGGGGTCCTACGAGCAGTACTTC. The encoded protein is CASSQPRGSYEQYF.